This T cell receptor beta chain was sequenced in a study of T cell changes during pregnancy in multiple sclerosis. Profiling relied on immunoSEQ multiplex PCR, and the TCRdb table lists in-frame clones only, not all of them. The data show tens of thousands of clones, with over 75% seen just once and under 6% held by the top ten. Per germline, CDR1 SEHNR and CDR2 FQNEAQ (reference sequence). The V segment lost 7 bases and the J segment 0 bases; nucleotides outside the gene matches: 8. The CDR3 length is 17 residues. The specimen comprised CD8+ T cells from peripheral blood mononuclear cells, sampled before pregnancy. This chain uses TRBV7-9 with TRBJ2-1; the match to TRBD2 covers 11 bases. This TCR was recovered from a female donor with multiple sclerosis, enrolled in a pregnancy study. The CDR3 DNA sequence: TGTGCCAGCATAACTAGCGGGGGCCTAAGCTCCTACAATGAGCAGTTCTTC. Translation: CASITSGGLSSYNEQFF.